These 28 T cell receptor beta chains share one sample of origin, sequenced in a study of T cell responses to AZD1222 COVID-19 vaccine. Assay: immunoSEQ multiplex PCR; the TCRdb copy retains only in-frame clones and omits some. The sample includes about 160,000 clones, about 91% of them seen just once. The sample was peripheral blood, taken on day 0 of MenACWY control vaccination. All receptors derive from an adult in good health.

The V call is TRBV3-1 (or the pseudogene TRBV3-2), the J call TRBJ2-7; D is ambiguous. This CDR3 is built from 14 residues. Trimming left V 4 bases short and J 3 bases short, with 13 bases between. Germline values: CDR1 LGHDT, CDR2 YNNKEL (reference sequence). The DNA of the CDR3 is TGTGCCAGCAGCCCCCCAACCGGGTTCTACGAGCAGTACTTC. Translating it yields CASSPPTGFYEQYF.

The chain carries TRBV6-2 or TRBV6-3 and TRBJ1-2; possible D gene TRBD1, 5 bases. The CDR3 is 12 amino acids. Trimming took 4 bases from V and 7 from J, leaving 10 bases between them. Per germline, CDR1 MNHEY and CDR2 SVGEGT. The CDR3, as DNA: TGTGCCAGCAGTTTCCAGGGAGGTGGCTACACCTTC. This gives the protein CASSFQGGGYTF.

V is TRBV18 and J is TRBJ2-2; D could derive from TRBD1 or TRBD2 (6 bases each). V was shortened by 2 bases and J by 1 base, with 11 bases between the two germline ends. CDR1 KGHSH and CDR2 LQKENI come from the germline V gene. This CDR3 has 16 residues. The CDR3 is CASSPRGVQNTGELFF. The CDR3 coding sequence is TGTGCCAGCTCACCAAGGGGGGTACAGAACACCGGGGAGCTGTTTTTT.

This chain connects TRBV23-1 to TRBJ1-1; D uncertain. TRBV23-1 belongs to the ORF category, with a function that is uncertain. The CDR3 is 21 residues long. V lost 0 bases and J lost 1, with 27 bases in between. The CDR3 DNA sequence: TGCGCCAGCAGTCAATCCCTGCGATTCTGGACCGCGAGATACCCGAACACTGAAGCTTTCTTT. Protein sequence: CASSQSLRFWTARYPNTEAFF.

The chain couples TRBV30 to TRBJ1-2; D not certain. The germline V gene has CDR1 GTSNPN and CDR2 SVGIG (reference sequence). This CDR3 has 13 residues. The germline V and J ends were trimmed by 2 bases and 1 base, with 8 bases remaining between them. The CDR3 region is CAWSSGINYGYTF. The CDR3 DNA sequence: TGTGCCTGGAGTAGTGGAATTAACTATGGCTACACCTTC.

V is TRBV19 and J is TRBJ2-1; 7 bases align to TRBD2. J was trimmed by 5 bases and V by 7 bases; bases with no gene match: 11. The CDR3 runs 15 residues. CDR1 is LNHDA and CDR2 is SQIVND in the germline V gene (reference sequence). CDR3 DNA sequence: TGTGCCAGTACCTCCCGGCTAGCGGTCAACAATGAGCAGTTCTTC. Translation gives CASTSRLAVNNEQFF. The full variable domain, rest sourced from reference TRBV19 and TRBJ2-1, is DGGITQSPKYLFRKEGQNVTLSCEQNLNHDAMYWYRQDPGQGLRLIYYSQIVNDFQKGDIAEGYSVSREKKESFPLTVTSAQKNPTAFYLCASTSRLAVNNEQFFGPGTRLTVL.

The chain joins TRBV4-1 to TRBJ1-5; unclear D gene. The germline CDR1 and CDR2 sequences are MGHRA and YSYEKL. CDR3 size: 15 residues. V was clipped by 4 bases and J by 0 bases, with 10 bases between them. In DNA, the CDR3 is TGCGCCAGCAGCCCTGGCGGCTATAGCAATCAGCCCCAGCATTTT. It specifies CASSPGGYSNQPQHF.

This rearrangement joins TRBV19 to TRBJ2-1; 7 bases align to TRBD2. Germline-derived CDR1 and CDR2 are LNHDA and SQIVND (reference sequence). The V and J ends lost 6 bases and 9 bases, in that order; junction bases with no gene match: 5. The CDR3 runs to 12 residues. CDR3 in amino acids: CASRKREGEQFF. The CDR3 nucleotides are TGTGCCAGTAGGAAGCGGGAAGGTGAGCAGTTCTTC.

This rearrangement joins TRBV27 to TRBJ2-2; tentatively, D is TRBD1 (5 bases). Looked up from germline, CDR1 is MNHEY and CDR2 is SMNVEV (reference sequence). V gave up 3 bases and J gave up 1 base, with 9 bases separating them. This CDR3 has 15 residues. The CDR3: CASSFRGRNTGELFF. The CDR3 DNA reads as TGTGCCAGCAGTTTTAGGGGTCGGAACACCGGGGAGCTGTTTTTT.

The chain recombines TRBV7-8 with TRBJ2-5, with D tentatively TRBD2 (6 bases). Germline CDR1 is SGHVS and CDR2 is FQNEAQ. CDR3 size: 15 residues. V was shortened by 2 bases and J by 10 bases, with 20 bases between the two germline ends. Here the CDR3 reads CASSLNRLSSSDQYF. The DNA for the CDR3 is TGTGCCAGCAGCTTAAATCGACTCAGCTCTAGCGACCAGTACTTC. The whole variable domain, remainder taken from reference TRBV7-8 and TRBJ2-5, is GAGVSQSPRYKVAKRGQDVALRCDPISGHVSLFWYQQALGQGPEFLTYFQNEAQLDKSGLPSDRFFAERPEGSVSTLKIQRTQQEDSAVYLCASSLNRLSSSDQYFGPGTRLLVL.

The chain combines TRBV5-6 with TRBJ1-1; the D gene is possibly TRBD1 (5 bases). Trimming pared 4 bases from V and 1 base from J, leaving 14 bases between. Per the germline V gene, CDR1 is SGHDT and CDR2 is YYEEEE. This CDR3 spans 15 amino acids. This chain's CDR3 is CASSTSGTGNTEAFF. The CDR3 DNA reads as TGTGCCAGCAGCACTTCCGGGACGGGGAACACTGAAGCTTTCTTT. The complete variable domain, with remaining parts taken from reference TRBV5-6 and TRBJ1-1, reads DAGVTQSPTHLIKTRGQQVTLRCSPKSGHDTVSWYQQALGQGPQFIFQYYEEEERQRGNFPDRFSGHQFPNYSSELNVNALLLGDSALYLCASSTSGTGNTEAFFGQGTRLTVV.

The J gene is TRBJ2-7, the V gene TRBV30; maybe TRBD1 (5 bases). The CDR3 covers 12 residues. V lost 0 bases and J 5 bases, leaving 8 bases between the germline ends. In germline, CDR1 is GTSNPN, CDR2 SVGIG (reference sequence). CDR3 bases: TGTGCCTGGAGTGTAGTCAGGGACGAGCAGTACTTC. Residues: CAWSVVRDEQYF.

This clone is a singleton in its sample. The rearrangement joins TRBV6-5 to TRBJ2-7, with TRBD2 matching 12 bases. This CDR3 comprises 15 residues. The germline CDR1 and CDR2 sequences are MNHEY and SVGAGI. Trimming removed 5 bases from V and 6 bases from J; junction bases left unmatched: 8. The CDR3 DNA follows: TGTGCCAGCAGTACCCAGGGACTAGCGGGCGGCGAGCAGTACTTC. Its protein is CASSTQGLAGGEQYF.

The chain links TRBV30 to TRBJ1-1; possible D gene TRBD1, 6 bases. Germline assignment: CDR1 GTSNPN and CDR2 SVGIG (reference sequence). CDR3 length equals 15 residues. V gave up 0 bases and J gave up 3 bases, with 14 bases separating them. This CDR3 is CAWSVPWGADTEAFF. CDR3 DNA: TGTGCCTGGAGTGTACCTTGGGGGGCTGACACTGAAGCTTTCTTT.

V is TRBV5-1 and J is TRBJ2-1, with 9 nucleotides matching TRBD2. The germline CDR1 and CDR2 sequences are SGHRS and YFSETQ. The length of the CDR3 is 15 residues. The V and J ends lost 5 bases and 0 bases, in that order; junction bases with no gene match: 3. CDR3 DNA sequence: TGCGCCAGCAGGACTAGCGGAACCTCCTACAATGAGCAGTTCTTC. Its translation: CASRTSGTSYNEQFF.

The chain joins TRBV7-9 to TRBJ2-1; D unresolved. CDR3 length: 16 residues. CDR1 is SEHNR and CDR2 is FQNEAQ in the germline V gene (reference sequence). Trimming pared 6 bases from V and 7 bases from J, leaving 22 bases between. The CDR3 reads CASRPEQGSNWNEQFF. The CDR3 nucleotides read TGTGCCAGCAGACCCGAGCAAGGGTCTAATTGGAATGAGCAGTTCTTC.

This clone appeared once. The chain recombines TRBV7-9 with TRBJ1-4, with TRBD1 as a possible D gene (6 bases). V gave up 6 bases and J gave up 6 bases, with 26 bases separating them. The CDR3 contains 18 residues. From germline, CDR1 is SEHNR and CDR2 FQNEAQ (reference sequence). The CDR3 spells CASSLRTAQRTVDEKLFF. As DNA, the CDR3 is TGTGCCAGCAGTCTCCGGACAGCCCAACGTACTGTGGATGAAAAACTGTTTTTT. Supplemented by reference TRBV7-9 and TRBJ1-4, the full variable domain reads DTGVSQNPRHKITKRGQNVTFRCDPISEHNRLYWYRQTLGQGPEFLTYFQNEAQLEKSRLLSDRFSAERPKGSFSTLEIQRTEQGDSAMYLCASSLRTAQRTVDEKLFFGSGTQLSVL.

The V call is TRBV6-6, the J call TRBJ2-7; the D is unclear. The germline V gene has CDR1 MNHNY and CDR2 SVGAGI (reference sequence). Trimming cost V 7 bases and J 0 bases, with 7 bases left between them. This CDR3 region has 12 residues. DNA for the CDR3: TGTGCCAGCACCCTCAACTCCTACGAGCAGTACTTC. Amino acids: CASTLNSYEQYF.

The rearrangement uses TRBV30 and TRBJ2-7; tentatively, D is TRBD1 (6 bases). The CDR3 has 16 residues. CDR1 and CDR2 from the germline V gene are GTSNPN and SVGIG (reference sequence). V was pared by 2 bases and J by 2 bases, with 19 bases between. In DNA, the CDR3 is TGTGCCTGGAGTCCCGAGTCCGGACAGACAACCTACGAGCAGTACTTC. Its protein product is CAWSPESGQTTYEQYF.

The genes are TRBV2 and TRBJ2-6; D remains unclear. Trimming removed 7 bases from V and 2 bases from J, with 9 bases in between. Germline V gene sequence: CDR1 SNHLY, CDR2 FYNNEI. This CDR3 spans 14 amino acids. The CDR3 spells CASIGATGANVLTF. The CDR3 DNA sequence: TGTGCCAGCATAGGAGCGACTGGGGCCAACGTCCTGACTTTC.

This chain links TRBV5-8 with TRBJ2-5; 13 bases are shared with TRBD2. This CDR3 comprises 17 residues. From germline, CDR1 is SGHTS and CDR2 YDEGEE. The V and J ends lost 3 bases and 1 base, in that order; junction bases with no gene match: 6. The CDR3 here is CASSWGTSGDAQETQYF. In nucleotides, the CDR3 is TGTGCCAGCAGCTGGGGGACTAGCGGGGACGCCCAAGAGACCCAGTACTTC.

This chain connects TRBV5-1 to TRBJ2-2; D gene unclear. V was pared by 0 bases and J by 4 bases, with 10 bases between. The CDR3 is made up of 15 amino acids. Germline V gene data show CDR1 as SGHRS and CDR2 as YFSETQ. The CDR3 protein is CASSLEVSRTGELFF. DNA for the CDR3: TGCGCCAGCAGCTTGGAGGTCTCCCGCACCGGGGAGCTGTTTTTT.

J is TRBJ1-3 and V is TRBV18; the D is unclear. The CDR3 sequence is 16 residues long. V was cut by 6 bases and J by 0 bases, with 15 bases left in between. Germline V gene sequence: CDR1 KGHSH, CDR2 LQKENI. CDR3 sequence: CASSRQTPSSGNTIYF. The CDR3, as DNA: TGTGCCAGCTCCCGCCAGACACCGAGCTCTGGAAACACCATATATTTT.

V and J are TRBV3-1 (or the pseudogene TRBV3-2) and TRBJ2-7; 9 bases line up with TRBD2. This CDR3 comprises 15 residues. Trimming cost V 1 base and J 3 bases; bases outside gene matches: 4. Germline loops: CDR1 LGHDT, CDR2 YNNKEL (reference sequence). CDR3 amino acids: CASSQGGSGGYEQYF. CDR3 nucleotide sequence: TGTGCCAGCAGCCAAGGAGGTAGCGGGGGCTACGAGCAGTACTTC.

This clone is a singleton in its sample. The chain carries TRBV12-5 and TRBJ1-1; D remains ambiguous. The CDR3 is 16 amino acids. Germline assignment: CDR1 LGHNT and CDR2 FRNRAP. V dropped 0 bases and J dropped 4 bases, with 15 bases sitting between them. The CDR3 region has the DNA TGTGCTAGTGGTTTGGTACTGGCCCCCTTGGCCACTGAAGCTTTCTTT. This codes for CASGLVLAPLATEAFF. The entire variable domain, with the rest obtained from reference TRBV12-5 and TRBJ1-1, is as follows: DARVTQTPRHKVTEMGQEVTMRCQPILGHNTVFWYRQTMMQGLELLAYFRNRAPLDDSGMPKDRFSAEMPDATLATLKIQPSEPRDSAVYFCASGLVLAPLATEAFFGQGTRLTVV.

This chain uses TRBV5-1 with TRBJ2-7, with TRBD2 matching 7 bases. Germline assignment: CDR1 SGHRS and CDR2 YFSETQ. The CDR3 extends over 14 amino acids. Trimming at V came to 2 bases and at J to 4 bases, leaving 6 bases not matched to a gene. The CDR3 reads CASSLPSGAYEQYF. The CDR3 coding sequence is TGCGCCAGCAGCTTACCTAGCGGAGCTTACGAGCAGTACTTC.

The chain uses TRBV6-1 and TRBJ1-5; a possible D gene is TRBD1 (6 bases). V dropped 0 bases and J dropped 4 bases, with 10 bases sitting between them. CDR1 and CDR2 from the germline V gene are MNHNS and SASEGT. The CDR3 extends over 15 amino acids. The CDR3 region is CASSEAGGMNQPQHF. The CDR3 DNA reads TGTGCCAGCAGTGAAGCAGGGGGAATGAATCAGCCCCAGCATTTT.

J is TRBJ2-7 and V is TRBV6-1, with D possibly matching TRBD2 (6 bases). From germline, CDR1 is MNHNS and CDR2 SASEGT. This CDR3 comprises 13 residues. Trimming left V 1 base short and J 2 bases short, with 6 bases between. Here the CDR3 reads CASSEGTTYEQYF. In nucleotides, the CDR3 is TGTGCCAGCAGTGAAGGGACTACCTACGAGCAGTACTTC.